The 17 T cell receptor beta chains below all came from one sample that was sequenced in a study of cytomegalovirus exposure and HLA in healthy donors. The PCR made use of 60 Vbeta and 13 Jbeta primers. The repertoire was sequenced with immunoSEQ multiplex PCR; TCRdb's copy has only in-frame clones and lacks some. The sample has some 110,000 clones; roughly 68% are singletons. Source material: PBMCs. The receptors originated from a woman aged 45 to 65 in good health and CMV-seropositive.

The sample holds a few counts of this clone. The genes are TRBV2 and TRBJ1-2; D is unclear. CDR1 and CDR2 (germline): SNHLY, FYNNEI. CDR3 length: 13 amino acids. The ends were cut back, 2 bases at V and 0 bases at J, with 4 bases in the middle. DNA for the CDR3: TGTGCCAGCAGTGAACTAGCTAACTATGGCTACACCTTC. Amino acids: CASSELANYGYTF.

The chain is built from TRBV9 and TRBJ2-7; 12 bases match TRBD2. J gave up 1 base and V 3 bases, and 2 bases lay outside the gene matches. This CDR3 has 15 residues. The germline V gene encodes CDR1 SGDLS and CDR2 YYNGEE. The CDR3 spells CASSEGLAGSYEQYF. CDR3 nucleotides: TGTGCCAGCAGCGAGGGACTAGCGGGTTCCTACGAGCAGTACTTC.

The genes are TRBV5-1 and TRBJ2-5, with 8 bases matching TRBD2. V lost 2 bases, J lost 4 bases, and 4 bases stayed unmatched. Germline assignment: CDR1 SGHRS and CDR2 YFSETQ. The CDR3 contains 14 residues. The CDR3 DNA reads TGCGCCAGCAGCTTCGGGGGGGGCCGAGAGACCCAGTACTTC. It translates to CASSFGGGRETQYF.

The chain couples TRBV5-5 to TRBJ1-5; 7 positions agree with TRBD1. Unmatched junction bases numbered 14, after V lost 0 bases and J lost 5 bases. Germline CDR1 reads SGHKS; CDR2 reads YYEKEE (reference sequence). This CDR3 contains 18 residues. In DNA, the CDR3 is TGTGCCAGCAGCTTGGTTAGCTGGGACAGTAGTACTGATCAGCCCCAGCATTTT. It specifies CASSLVSWDSSTDQPQHF.

This chain uses TRBV5-1 with TRBJ1-2; 8 positions agree with TRBD1. This CDR3 contains 13 residues. The V segment lost 2 bases and the J segment 6 bases; nucleotides outside the gene matches: 3. CDR1 and CDR2 (germline): SGHRS, YFSETQ. The CDR3 DNA is TGCGCCAGCAGCTTAGAGGGACAGGATGGCTACACCTTC. This gives the protein CASSLEGQDGYTF.

The V gene is TRBV7-6, the J gene TRBJ2-3; 7 nucleotides match TRBD1. Germline trimming cut 6 bases from V and 4 bases from J; bases unmatched to any gene: 7. The CDR3 totals 14 residues. Germline V gives CDR1 SGHVS, CDR2 FNYEAQ. The CDR3 loop reads CASSTGVGADTQYF. CDR3 nucleotides: TGTGCCAGCAGTACAGGGGTGGGCGCAGATACGCAGTATTTT.

V gene TRBV5-1 combines with J gene TRBJ2-7, with D perhaps TRBD2 (8 bases). CDR1 is SGHRS and CDR2 is YFSETQ in the germline V gene. V lost 3 bases, J lost 7 bases, and 26 bases lay in between. The CDR3 covers 17 residues. The CDR3, as DNA: TGCGCCAGCAGCTCGGGGGGGACAGCAATACCTTCGGAGGAGCAGTACTTC. It is translated as CASSSGGTAIPSEEQYF.

This chain connects TRBV19 to TRBJ2-4, with D unclear. Germline CDR1 is LNHDA and CDR2 is SQIVND (reference sequence). This CDR3 has 15 residues. With 4 bases removed from V and 5 bases from J, the gap between germline ends came to 15 bases. In DNA, the CDR3 is TGTGCCAGTAGTACCCTTATCGTGGCAGAAAACATTCAGTACTTC. It codes for CASSTLIVAENIQYF.

The chain couples TRBV5-1 to TRBJ1-1; D gene unclear. CDR3 size: 15 residues. V was shortened by 1 base and J by 5 bases, with 15 bases between the two germline ends. Germline-derived CDR1 and CDR2 are SGHRS and YFSETQ. For the CDR3, the DNA is TGCGCCAGCAGCTTGTGGGGAGCGCAAGGGACTGAAGCTTTCTTT. Its translation is CASSLWGAQGTEAFF.

This chain links TRBV10-1 with TRBJ2-3, with 11 nucleotides matching TRBD2. The CDR3 extends over 15 amino acids. The J segment lost 4 bases and the V segment lost 5 bases, leaving 5 bases of the junction unmatched. CDR1 WNHNN and CDR2 SYGVQD come from the germline V gene (reference sequence). The CDR3 sequence is CASSHSGGAADTQYF. In DNA form, the CDR3 reads TGCGCCAGCAGTCATAGCGGGGGGGCGGCAGATACGCAGTATTTT.

The chain has TRBV19 and TRBJ2-5; unclear D gene. Trimming pared 3 bases from V and 5 bases from J, leaving 10 bases between. The CDR3 is 13 amino acids. From germline, CDR1 is LNHDA and CDR2 SQIVND (reference sequence). CDR3 in amino acids: CASSISPEETQYF. CDR3 in DNA: TGTGCCAGTAGTATCTCCCCGGAGGAGACCCAGTACTTC.

As concerns this clone: The same CDR3 is also encoded by other DNA sequences in this sample. The chain uses TRBV11-2 and TRBJ2-5, with D hard to call. Germline V gene lookup returns CDR1 SGHAT and CDR2 FQNNGV. Trimming stripped 1 base from V and 2 bases from J, with 5 bases between. The CDR3 is 13 residues long. The CDR3 loop reads CASSLGRQETQYF. Here the CDR3 DNA reads TGTGCCAGCAGCTTAGGGCGGCAAGAGACCCAGTACTTC. Full variable domain (missing parts from reference TRBV11-2 and TRBJ2-5): EAGVAQSPRYKIIEKRQSVAFWCNPISGHATLYWYQQILGQGPKLLIQFQNNGVVDDSQLPKDRFSAERLKGVDSTLKIQPAKLEDSAVYLCASSLGRQETQYFGPGTRLLVL.

V and J are TRBV5-1 and TRBJ1-2; D is perhaps TRBD1 (5 bases). Germline-derived CDR1 and CDR2 are SGHRS and YFSETQ. The CDR3 runs to 14 residues. V was pared by 0 bases and J by 8 bases, with 14 bases between. Here the CDR3 reads CASSLEGQGTGYTF. The CDR3 DNA is TGCGCCAGCAGCTTGGAAGGCCAGGGTACCGGCTACACCTTC. Variable domain in full (rest from reference TRBV5-1 and TRBJ1-2): KAGVTQTPRYLIKTRGQQVTLSCSPISGHRSVSWYQQTPGQGLQFLFEYFSETQRNKGNFPGRFSGRQFSNSRSEMNVSTLELGDSALYLCASSLEGQGTGYTFGSGTRLTVV.

The chain combines TRBV29-1 with TRBJ2-7; 8 nucleotides match TRBD1. The CDR3 length is 13 residues. Germline trimming cut 7 bases from V and 5 bases from J; bases unmatched to any gene: 10. Germline loops: CDR1 SQVTM, CDR2 ANQGSEA. This chain's CDR3 is CSGWTGSFDEQYF. In DNA form, the CDR3 reads TGCAGCGGCTGGACAGGGTCTTTCGACGAGCAGTACTTC.

CDR3 in DNA: TGTGCCAGCAGCTTAACAGGGATGAGGAAACTGTTTTTT. Translation: CASSLTGMRKLFF. The chain uses TRBV11-2 and TRBJ1-4; D is possibly TRBD1 (6 bases). Germline V lookup: CDR1 SGHAT, CDR2 FQNNGV. The CDR3 is made up of 13 amino acids. Trimming cost V 2 bases and J 11 bases, with 12 bases left between them.

The chain couples TRBV19 to TRBJ2-1; TRBD2 matches at 9 bases. The CDR3 runs to 15 residues. The germline CDR1 and CDR2 sequences are LNHDA and SQIVND (reference sequence). With 7 bases clipped from V and 6 bases from J, the junction kept 10 bases outside the gene matches. CDR3 DNA sequence: TGTGCCAGTATCCCTGCGGCGGGGGGGCCCAATGAGCAGTTCTTC. Translation: CASIPAAGGPNEQFF.

The CDR3 is CASSLGLAGYNEQFF. The CDR3 DNA is TGCGCCAGCAGCTTGGGACTAGCGGGGTACAATGAGCAGTTCTTC. The chain couples TRBV5-1 to TRBJ2-1, with 11 bases aligning to TRBD2. V shed 0 bases and J 4 bases; nucleotides not matched to a gene: 0. Germline CDR1 reads SGHRS; CDR2 reads YFSETQ. The CDR3 consists of 15 residues.